A single sample gave rise to the 7 T cell receptor beta chains below, sequenced in a study of tissue T cells after allogeneic stem cell transplantation (dated by TCRdb to the early 2020s). The sample's time point label, in plain terms: mouse harvest day 14 after allogeneic transplant. Each mouse graft consisted of 10^7 T-cell-depleted bone marrow cells plus 10^6 splenic CD5+ T cells and was given by tail vein injection. Library method: the immunoSEQ multiplex PCR assay. The table was pulled from immuneACCESS by TCRdb, which kept in-frame rearrangements only. Such tables lose some clones; where checked, under half of the loss comes from unresolved V genes, and the rest has no known cause. Here the sample has about 6,800 clones; roughly a third occur a single time. Of the sample, about 6.4% is held by the ten largest clones. Sequencing was performed on skin. The receptors come from a female BALB/c mouse given C57BL/6 T cells with graft-versus-host disease after an allogeneic hematopoietic cell transplant.

This clone was found once. Gene labels here are mouse ones. Coverage ceases 1 residue before the CDR3 finishes, and the germline J gene fills in the end. The J gene is TRBJ2-4, the V gene TRBV19; D is tentatively TRBD1 or TRBD2 (5 bases each). Germline V gene sequence: CDR1 FNHDT, CDR2 SITEND (reference sequence). V was clipped by 5 bases and J by 7 bases, with 14 bases between them. The CDR3 extends over 13 amino acids. Partial CDR3 DNA: TGTGCCAGCAGCCCGGGGCTGAGGGACACCTTGTAC. Protein sequence: CASSPGLRDTLY. The full CDR3 protein reads CASSPGLRDTLYF.

Comments on this clone: Gene names are the mouse ones. The read comes to an end 1 residue before the CDR3 does, leaving the germline J gene to fill in the end. The chain uses TRBV26 and TRBJ2-7; TRBD1 matches 11 bases. Per the germline V gene, CDR1 is KGHPV and CDR2 is FQNQEV (reference sequence). CDR3 size: 14 residues. V gave up 3 bases and J gave up 7 bases; unmatched junction bases: 5. CDR3 protein: CASSLTDRGREQYF. The DNA read from the CDR3 is TGTGCCAGCAGTCTCACGGACAGGGGGCGAGAACAGTAC.

By share, this clone counts as medium-sized. These gene names are mouse names. The DNA ends 1 residue before the CDR3 does, and the rest of the CDR3 is filled in from the germline J gene. This sequence joins TRBV26 and TRBJ1-4, with 8 bases lining up with TRBD1. Germline assignment: CDR1 KGHPV and CDR2 FQNQEV (reference sequence). CDR3 size: 15 residues. The J segment lost 3 bases and the V segment lost 3 bases, leaving 3 bases of the junction unmatched. This CDR3 reads CASSLRTGTNERLFF. The CDR3 bases that were read are TGTGCCAGCAGTCTAAGGACAGGGACCAACGAAAGATTATTT.

As to this clone: All gene names here are mouse names. Read sequence stops 1 residue before the CDR3 end, and the germline J gene provides the missing end. This chain joins TRBV26 and TRBJ2-4; no definite D call. The CDR3 covers 14 residues. With 0 bases removed from V and 2 bases from J, the gap between germline ends came to 6 bases. Germline V gives CDR1 KGHPV, CDR2 FQNQEV (reference sequence). The covered CDR3 bases are TGTGCCAGCAGTCTGTCGACAATTCAAAACACCTTGTAC. As protein: CASSLSTIQNTLY. The complete CDR3 sequence is CASSLSTIQNTLYF.

As concerns this clone: Mouse gene names apply. The CDR3 end lies 1 residue beyond the end of the read and is filled in from the germline J gene. This chain connects TRBV23 to TRBJ1-4. The CDR3 totals 13 residues. CDR1 is KGHTA and CDR2 is FQNQQP in the germline V gene. Partial CDR3 DNA: TGCTCCAGCAGTCCCGGGACCGGCGAAAGATTATTT. It is translated as CSSSPGTGERLF. The CDR3 as a whole reads CSSSPGTGERLFF.

To note about this clone: Germline and genes here are mouse. The CDR3 end lies 1 residue beyond the end of the read and is filled in from the germline J gene. The chain is built from TRBV13-3 and TRBJ1-3; D unclear. Germline values: CDR1 NNHDY, CDR2 SYVADS. The CDR3 sequence is 14 residues long. Trimming took off 2 bases at V and 0 bases at J, with 6 bases between the two ends. The CDR3 reads CASSERDSGNTLYF. The CDR3 bases that were read are TGTGCCAGCAGTGAAAGGGATTCTGGAAATACGCTCTAT. Using reference TRBV13-3 and TRBJ1-3 for the parts outside the CDR3, the full variable domain is EAAVTQSPRSKVAVTGGKVTLSCHQTNNHDYMYWYRQDTGHGLRLIHYSYVADSTEKGDIPDGYKASRPSQENFSLILELASLSQTAVYFCASSERDSGNTLYFGEGSRLIVV.

This clone appeared a single time. The gene names here belong to mouse. The read terminates 1 residue ahead of where the CDR3 ends, so the germline J gene completes it. This rearrangement joins TRBV19 to TRBJ2-2, with 11 bases matching TRBD1. Germline V CDR1 and CDR2: FNHDT, SITEND (reference sequence). V shed 7 bases, J shed 4 bases, and the junction held 3 bases outside the gene matches. The CDR3 covers 14 residues. The CDR3 here is CASGQGAATGQLYF. The DNA read from the CDR3 is TGTGCCAGCGGACAGGGGGCGGCCACCGGGCAGCTCTAC.